The 32 T cell receptor beta chains below all came from one sample that was sequenced in a study of T cells expressing NK-cell markers. Following a re-call of the 5' RACE reads, TCRdb has one entry per CDR3 protein and lacks DNA. This sample contains about 460,000 distinct CDR3 sequences. The sequencing input was blood T cells: a sorted CD56 or NKG2C T cell subset, CD4+ or CD8+ T cells, or bulk PBMC T cells (not recorded which). Receptors originate from a woman between 50 and 59 years old in good health.

The J gene is TRBJ2-6, the V gene TRBV25-1. The CDR3 spans 17 residues. The V gene's germline CDR1 is MGHDK and CDR2 SYGVNS. The CDR3 reads CASSASQPASGANVLTF.

This chain uses TRBV9 with TRBJ2-1. Germline V gives CDR1 SGDLS, CDR2 YYNGEE. There are 13 residues in the CDR3. CDR3 sequence: CASSVLADNEQFF.

The CDR3 sequence: CASSSDRVNEAFF. The chain links TRBV9 to TRBJ1-1; the TCRdb D gene call, TRBD1, has no DNA to confirm it. This CDR3 spans 13 amino acids. Germline CDR1 is SGDLS and CDR2 is YYNGEE.

The chain links TRBV6-6 to TRBJ1-5; checking the TCRdb D call of TRBD1 is not possible without DNA. From germline, CDR1 is MNHNY and CDR2 SVGAGI (reference sequence). The CDR3 has 14 amino acids. CDR3 loop: CASSYGQGFQPQHF.

The CDR3 spells CASSHMPRTEQYF. V usage is TRBV7-2 and J usage is TRBJ2-7; TCRdb lists TRBD1, though no DNA is available to test this call. Per germline, CDR1 SGHTA and CDR2 FQGNSA. The CDR3 contains 13 residues. Full variable domain (rest looked up from reference TRBV7-2 and TRBJ2-7): GAGVSQSPSNKVTEKGKDVELRCDPISGHTALYWYRQSLGQGLEFLIYFQGNSAPDKSGLPSDRFSAERTGGSVSTLTIQRTQQEDSAVYLCASSHMPRTEQYFGPGTRLTVT.

The chain links TRBV5-5 to TRBJ2-5; TCRdb proposes TRBD1, but this gene call is untestable without DNA. There are 13 residues in the CDR3. Germline assignment: CDR1 SGHKS and CDR2 YYEKEE (reference sequence). The CDR3 is CASTKGRQETQYF.

The rearrangement uses TRBV3-1 and TRBJ2-5; without DNA, the TCRdb call of TRBD2 cannot be checked. Germline CDR1 reads LGHDT; CDR2 reads YNNKEL (reference sequence). The CDR3 is made up of 15 amino acids. This chain's CDR3 is CASLGHHRYQETQYF.

The V call is TRBV7-9, the J call TRBJ2-5; lacking DNA, the TRBD2 call made by TCRdb goes unchecked. This CDR3 is built from 14 residues. Germline CDR1 reads SEHNR; CDR2 reads FQNEAQ (reference sequence). The CDR3 region is CASSLKGSQETQYF. The complete variable domain, with remaining parts taken from reference TRBV7-9 and TRBJ2-5, reads DTGVSQNPRHKITKRGQNVTFRCDPISEHNRLYWYRQTLGQGPEFLTYFQNEAQLEKSRLLSDRFSAERPKGSFSTLEIQRTEQGDSAMYLCASSLKGSQETQYFGPGTRLLVL.

The chain uses TRBV7-2 and TRBJ2-1; TCRdb picks TRBD2, but there is no DNA to check that call. The germline gives CDR1 SGHTA, CDR2 FQGNSA. The CDR3 has 15 residues. The CDR3 reads CASSLWAGPGNEQFF.

This chain connects TRBV5-1 to TRBJ1-1; the D call of TRBD1 rests on TCRdb alone, since no DNA is present to check it. Germline CDR1 reads SGHRS; CDR2 reads YFSETQ. The CDR3 loop spans 11 amino acids. CDR3 residues: CASSSGGEAFF.

The chain carries TRBV29-1 and TRBJ2-1. The CDR3 loop spans 14 amino acids. Germline V gene lookup returns CDR1 SQVTM and CDR2 ANQGSEA. The CDR3 loop is CSVDQRFKYNEQFF.

The J gene is TRBJ1-1, the V gene TRBV29-1; TCRdb reports TRBD1, a call that lacks DNA to check it against. CDR3 length: 13 residues. The germline CDR1 and CDR2 sequences are SQVTM and ANQGSEA. The CDR3 is CSAARGVGTEAFF.

The rearrangement uses TRBV2 and TRBJ2-1; TCRdb outputs TRBD2, but without DNA this stays unchecked. CDR3 size: 15 residues. CDR1 SNHLY and CDR2 FYNNEI come from the germline V gene. The CDR3 spells CASGSAGVLSNEQFF.

The chain is built from TRBV28 and TRBJ2-1; there is no DNA to check the TCRdb D call of TRBD2. Germline CDR1 and CDR2: MDHEN and SYDVKM. The CDR3 spans 16 residues. This CDR3 reads CASSLASQTSYNEQFF. The variable domain in full, with the rest retrieved from reference TRBV28 and TRBJ2-1, is DVKVTQSSRYLVKRTGEKVFLECVQDMDHENMFWYRQDPGLGLRLIYFSYDVKMKEKGDIPEGYSVSREKKERFSLILESASTNQTSMYLCASSLASQTSYNEQFFGPGTRLTVL.

The chain joins TRBV2 to TRBJ1-1; the TCRdb call, TRBD1, lacks DNA for checking. From germline, CDR1 is SNHLY and CDR2 FYNNEI. This CDR3 contains 14 residues. CDR3 sequence: CASRVRGSNTEAFF.

The chain combines TRBV7-8 with TRBJ1-5; TCRdb returns TRBD1, unconfirmable since there is no DNA. This CDR3 is 14 amino acids long. CDR1 and CDR2 (germline): SGHVS, FQNEAQ. CDR3 region: CASSLLRDRRPQHF.

This chain joins TRBV5-1 and TRBJ2-1; with no DNA, the TCRdb D assignment of TRBD1 cannot be verified. The CDR3 has 15 residues. The germline V gene encodes CDR1 SGHRS and CDR2 YFSETQ. The CDR3 sequence is CASSLVSGSNNEQFF.

This sequence joins TRBV6-1 and TRBJ2-1. The CDR3 has 11 amino acids. CDR1 and CDR2 (germline): MNHNS, SASEGT. CDR3 protein: CTSEEFNEQFF.

This chain links TRBV29-1 with TRBJ1-2. Per germline, CDR1 SQVTM and CDR2 ANQGSEA. The CDR3 is 14 residues long. CDR3 sequence: CSVTPRLSNYGYTF.

J is TRBJ2-1 and V is TRBV2; with no DNA, the TCRdb D assignment of TRBD2 cannot be verified. The CDR3 has 12 residues. From germline, CDR1 is SNHLY and CDR2 FYNNEI. The CDR3 protein is CASSDGQGPEFF. The variable domain in full, with the rest retrieved from reference TRBV2 and TRBJ2-1, is EPEVTQTPSHQVTQMGQEVILRCVPISNHLYFYWYRQILGQKVEFLVSFYNNEISEKSEIFDDQFSVERPDGSNFTLKIRSTKLEDSAMYFCASSDGQGPEFFGPGTRLTVL.

The gene calls are TRBV4-1 and TRBJ1-2. The CDR3 is 14 amino acids. In germline, CDR1 is MGHRA, CDR2 YSYEKL. CDR3 sequence: CASSQGEVVYGYTF.

This chain links TRBV10-3 with TRBJ2-2; TCRdb picks TRBD2, but there is no DNA to check that call. Germline V gene data show CDR1 as ENHRY and CDR2 as SYGVKD. This CDR3 comprises 15 residues. The CDR3 loop reads CATIPGTSNTGELFF.

The rearrangement links TRBV5-1 to TRBJ1-2; TCRdb's D call of TRBD1 is untestable without DNA. The CDR3 is 14 amino acids. Germline V gene lookup returns CDR1 SGHRS and CDR2 YFSETQ. The chain's CDR3 is CASSRDSNNYGYTF.

J is TRBJ2-3 and V is TRBV20-1; TCRdb calls TRBD1, which cannot be checked without DNA. The length of the CDR3 is 18 residues. CDR1 and CDR2 from the germline V gene are DFQATT and SNEGSKA (reference sequence). The CDR3 sequence is CSARLTNNRRGATDTQYF.

The V call is TRBV21-1, the J call TRBJ1-2; as DNA is missing, the TRBD1 call by TCRdb cannot be tested. TRBV21-1 is classified as a pseudogene. This CDR3 has 17 amino acids. The CDR3 sequence: CASSRRQGGFSNYGYTF.

The chain links TRBV7-8 to TRBJ1-1; the D call from TCRdb, TRBD1, cannot be confirmed without DNA. In germline, CDR1 is SGHVS, CDR2 FQNEAQ. This CDR3 comprises 15 residues. CDR3 loop: CASSLVRDRGTEAFF.

The CDR3 loop reads CSVGGQHGTEAFF. The gene calls are TRBV29-1 and TRBJ1-1. Germline lookup yields CDR1 SQVTM and CDR2 ANQGSEA. The CDR3 consists of 13 residues.

V usage is TRBV28 and J usage is TRBJ2-1. The CDR3 consists of 13 residues. Per the germline V gene, CDR1 is MDHEN and CDR2 is SYDVKM. The CDR3 is CASSEPSYNEQFF.

The chain is built from TRBV5-1 and TRBJ2-1; the D call of TRBD1 rests on TCRdb alone, since no DNA is present to check it. Germline V gene data show CDR1 as SGHRS and CDR2 as YFSETQ. This CDR3 is built from 15 residues. CDR3 amino acids: CASRRSPSNDNEQFF.

This chain uses TRBV20-1 with TRBJ1-1. The CDR3 loop spans 15 amino acids. CDR1 and CDR2 from the germline V gene are DFQATT and SNEGSKA (reference sequence). CDR3 sequence reads: CSARDPGGLNTEAFF.

The chain is built from TRBV10-3 and TRBJ2-1; TCRdb returns TRBD2, unconfirmable since there is no DNA. This CDR3 has 14 amino acids. Germline V CDR1 and CDR2: ENHRY, SYGVKD. CDR3 residues: CAISDSGRAKEQFF.

V and J are TRBV20-1 and TRBJ2-1. Germline lookup yields CDR1 DFQATT and CDR2 SNEGSKA (reference sequence). The CDR3 extends over 12 amino acids. The CDR3 reads CSARDREREQFF.